This TCR beta chain is drawn from a study of cytomegalovirus exposure and HLA in healthy donors. The CDR3 contains 12 residues. The germline CDR1 and CDR2 sequences are MNHEY and SMNVEV (reference sequence). Between the trimmed V and J ends, which lost 5 bases and 4 bases, there was a span of 9 bases. It was with 60 Vbeta and 13 Jbeta primers that the PCR ran. Libraries were prepared by immunoSEQ multiplex PCR; TCRdb keeps only in-frame clonotypes and omits some of them. The repertoire holds 100,000 or so clones, roughly four fifths seen once, with under 1.5% in the top ten. The rearrangement uses TRBV27 and TRBJ2-7; D gene unclear. The TCR sequence derives from a man aged 35 to 55 in good health and CMV-seronegative. The sample comprised PBMCs. CDR3 sequence: CASSPSRYEQYF. DNA for the CDR3: TGTGCCAGCAGTCCCTCGAGGTACGAGCAGTACTTC.